This passage covers 6 T cell receptor beta chains from one sample sequenced in a study of blood T cells in healthy people across ages. Next came a second PCR, run for about 6 to 12 cycles, which used a sample-barcoded 5' primer along with a J-beta primer mix. TCRdb recomputed calls from the 5' RACE reads with MiXCR, one row per CDR3 protein. The table lists 550,000 to 650,000 distinct CDR3 sequences, about 28% of them singletons, with 15% to 18% in the top ten. Sequencing was performed on blood. All receptors derive from a woman of 80 years or more in good health.

This clonotype was counted many times. V gene TRBV3-1 combines with J gene TRBJ2-7; tentatively, D is TRBD1 or TRBD2 (5 bases each). Germline-derived CDR1 and CDR2 are LGHDT and YNNKEL (reference sequence). This CDR3 has 12 amino acids. Trimming took off 10 bases at V and 0 bases at J, with 10 bases between the two ends. The CDR3 DNA follows: TGTGCCACCTCAGGGAGCTCCTACGAGCAGTACTTC. Protein product: CATSGSSYEQYF.

Comments on this clonotype: A much larger clonotype is one base distant, so this may be a read error. The chain employs TRBV12-3 or TRBV12-4 and TRBJ2-3; D is perhaps TRBD1 (7 bases). The length of the CDR3 is 14 residues. The CDR3, as DNA: TGTGCCAGCAGTTCCCCAGGGGGGACAGATGCGCAGTATTTT. Protein product: CASSSPGGTDAQYF.

There are a few counts of this clonotype. In DNA, the CDR3 is TGCAGTGCTAGAGGCGTGGGCCTCATGTCACCCCTCCACTTT. It codes for CSARGVGLMSPLHF. The chain combines TRBV20-1 with TRBJ1-6; D not resolved. The length of the CDR3 is 14 residues. Germline V lookup: CDR1 DFQATT, CDR2 SNEGSKA (reference sequence). Trimming stripped 1 base from V and 10 bases from J, with 14 bases between.

This clonotype came up a few times. The rearrangement links TRBV25-1 to TRBJ1-2; D might be TRBD1 (6 bases). This CDR3 spans 14 amino acids. Germline V CDR1 and CDR2: MGHDK, SYGVNS. V lost 4 bases, J lost 6 bases, and 15 bases lay in between. In nucleotides, the CDR3 is TGTGCCAGCAGTGCCACGGGACACCAGAATGGCTACACCTTC. This encodes CASSATGHQNGYTF.

CDR3 in amino acids: CASSVTTSTDTQYF. CDR3 nucleotides: TGTGCCAGCAGTGTGACAACTAGCACAGATACGCAGTATTTT. The V call is TRBV7-2, the J call TRBJ2-3; no reliable D call. The ends were cut back, 6 bases at V and 0 bases at J, with 10 bases in the middle. Germline CDR1 is SGHTA and CDR2 is FQGNSA. This CDR3 contains 14 residues. Using reference TRBV7-2 and TRBJ2-3 for the parts outside the CDR3, the full variable domain is GAGVSQSPSNKVTEKGKDVELRCDPISGHTALYWYRQSLGQGLEFLIYFQGNSAPDKSGLPSDRFSAERTGGSVSTLTIQRTQQEDSAVYLCASSVTTSTDTQYFGPGTRLTVL.

At least ten counts were recorded for this clonotype. This chain joins TRBV3-1 and TRBJ2-3; D remains ambiguous. V was trimmed by 5 bases and J by 2 bases, leaving 8 bases between them. Per the germline V gene, CDR1 is LGHDT and CDR2 is YNNKEL (reference sequence). The CDR3 has 13 residues. The CDR3 region is CASSVRYTDTQYF. CDR3 nucleotide sequence: TGTGCCAGCAGCGTTAGATACACAGATACGCAGTATTTT.